Described below is a single TCR beta chain sequence and its context. Its antigen is still unknown. The PCR employed 60 Vbeta primers together with 13 Jbeta primers. Here immunoSEQ multiplex PCR was the method, and the copy in TCRdb shows in-frame clones only, minus some. The sample lists 150,000 or so clones; approximately 80% were seen once. The data were obtained in a study of cytomegalovirus exposure and HLA in healthy donors. Study-level results: Later analysis identified a missense DCLRE1C variant that was linked to TCR beta V- and J-gene trimming. Among TCR beta chains of equal frequency, HLA-associated ones were more clonally expanded in a later analysis. Three CMV-associated chains proved CMV antigen-specific in vitro.

The TCR comes from a man aged 30 to 45 in good health and CMV-seropositive. The specimen was PBMCs.

CDR3 DNA: TGTGCCAGTAGTATATGGGGTCCTAGCGGGAACAATGAGCAGTTCTTC. Translated: CASSIWGPSGNNEQFF. The genes are TRBV19 and TRBJ2-1; 9 nucleotides agree with TRBD2. CDR1 is LNHDA, CDR2 SQIVND, per germline (reference sequence). CDR3 length: 16 residues. V shed 2 bases, J shed 5 bases, and the junction held 7 bases outside the gene matches.